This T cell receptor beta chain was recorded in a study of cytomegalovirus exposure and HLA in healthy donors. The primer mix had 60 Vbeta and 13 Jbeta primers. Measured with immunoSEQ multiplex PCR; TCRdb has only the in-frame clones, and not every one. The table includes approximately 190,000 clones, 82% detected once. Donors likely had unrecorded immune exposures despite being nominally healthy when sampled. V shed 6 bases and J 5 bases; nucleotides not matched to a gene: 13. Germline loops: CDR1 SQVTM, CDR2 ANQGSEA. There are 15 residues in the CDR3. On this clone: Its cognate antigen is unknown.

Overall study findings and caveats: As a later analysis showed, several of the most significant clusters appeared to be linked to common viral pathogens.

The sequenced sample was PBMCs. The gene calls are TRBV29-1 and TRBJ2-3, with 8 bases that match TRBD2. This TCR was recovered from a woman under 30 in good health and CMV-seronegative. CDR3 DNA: TGCAGCGTGGACTTGGGTGAGCGGGAGATAGATACGCAGTATTTT. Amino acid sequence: CSVDLGEREIDTQYF.